This TCR beta chain was profiled in a study of regulatory T cells in long-lasting Graves disease. Sample time point: newly diagnosed GD, antithyroid drugs for less than 3 months. RNA isolated from PBMCs was used to make the TCR library. From an endocrinology department in Xi'an, China, came the patients. The study's findings and limits: Owing to a sample size that was small, accuracy may have been reduced.

The table lists this clonotype with many counts. Its specificity is not known. The CDR3 is 14 residues long. Trimming stripped 0 bases from V and 2 bases from J, with 8 bases between. Germline V gives CDR1 SGHRS, CDR2 YFSETQ. Library construction for TCR beta used iRepertoire HTBI primers and Arm-PCR of CDR3 regions. TCRdb independently ran MiXCR on the multiplex PCR reads; one entry per CDR3 protein. Here the sample spans roughly 500,000 distinct CDR3 sequences, more than 10% being singletons. The sample was also linked to a second study, of T cells in Graves' hyperthyroidism and ophthalmopathy. That work adds: First-round RT-PCR with HTBI primers amplified the TCR CDR3 region.

This clonotype was obtained from a woman aged 25 to 39 with Graves disease. The chain has TRBV5-1 and TRBJ1-2; D unclear. This specimen was peripheral blood mononuclear cells (PBMCs), taken at new diagnosis, from a patient treated with antithyroid drugs. The CDR3, as DNA: TGCGCCAGCAGCTTGGGCGGGCCGAACTATGGCTACACCTTC. Encoded protein: CASSLGGPNYGYTF.